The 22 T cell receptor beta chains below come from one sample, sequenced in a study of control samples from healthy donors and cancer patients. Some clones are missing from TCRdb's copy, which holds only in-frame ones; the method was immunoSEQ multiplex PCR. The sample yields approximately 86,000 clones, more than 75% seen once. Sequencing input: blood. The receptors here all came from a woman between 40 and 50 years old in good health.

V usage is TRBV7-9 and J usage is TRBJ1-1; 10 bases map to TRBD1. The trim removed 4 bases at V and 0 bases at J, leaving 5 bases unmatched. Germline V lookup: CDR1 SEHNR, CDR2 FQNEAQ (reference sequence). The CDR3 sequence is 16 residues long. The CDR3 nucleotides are TGTGCCAGCAGCTCGTCGGGACAGGGGATGAACACTGAAGCTTTCTTT. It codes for CASSSSGQGMNTEAFF.

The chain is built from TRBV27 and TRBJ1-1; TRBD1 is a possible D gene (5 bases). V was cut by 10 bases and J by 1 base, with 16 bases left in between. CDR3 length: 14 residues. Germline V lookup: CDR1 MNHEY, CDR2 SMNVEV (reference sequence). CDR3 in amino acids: CATKGGQPNTEAFF. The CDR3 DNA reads TGTGCCACTAAAGGCGGACAACCGAACACTGAAGCTTTCTTT.

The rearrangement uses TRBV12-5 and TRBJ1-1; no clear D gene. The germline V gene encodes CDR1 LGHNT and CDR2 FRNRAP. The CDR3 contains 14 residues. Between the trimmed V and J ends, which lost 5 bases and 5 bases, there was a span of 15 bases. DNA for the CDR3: TGTGCTAGTGGTGCAACAGAAAAAAGGACTGAAGCTTTCTTT. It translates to CASGATEKRTEAFF.

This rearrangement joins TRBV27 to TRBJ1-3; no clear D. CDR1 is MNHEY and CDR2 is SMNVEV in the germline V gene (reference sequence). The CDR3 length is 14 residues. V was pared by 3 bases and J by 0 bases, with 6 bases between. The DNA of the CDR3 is TGTGCCAGCAGTTTTGAGAGCTCTGGAAACACCATATATTTT. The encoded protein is CASSFESSGNTIYF.

The CDR3 sequence: CASSQAQGTRSPLHF. DNA for the CDR3: TGCGCCAGCAGCCAAGCTCAGGGAACAAGGTCACCCCTCCACTTT. The chain recombines TRBV4-3 with TRBJ1-6; a possible D gene is TRBD1 (5 bases). The ends were cut back, 1 base at V and 10 bases at J, with 14 bases in the middle. Germline CDR1 is LGHNA and CDR2 is YSLEER. CDR3 length: 15 amino acids.

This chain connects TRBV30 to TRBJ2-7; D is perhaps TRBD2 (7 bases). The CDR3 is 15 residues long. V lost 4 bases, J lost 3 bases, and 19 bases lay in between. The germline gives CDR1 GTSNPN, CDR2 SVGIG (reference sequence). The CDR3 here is CAWTAGAQGYYEQYF. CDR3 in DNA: TGTGCCTGGACTGCGGGGGCCCAGGGCTACTACGAGCAGTACTTC.

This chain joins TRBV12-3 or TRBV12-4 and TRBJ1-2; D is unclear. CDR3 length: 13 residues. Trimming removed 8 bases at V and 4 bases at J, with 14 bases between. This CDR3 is CASRPFLIYGYTF. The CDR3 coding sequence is TGTGCCAGCCGCCCCTTTCTCATCTATGGCTACACCTTC.

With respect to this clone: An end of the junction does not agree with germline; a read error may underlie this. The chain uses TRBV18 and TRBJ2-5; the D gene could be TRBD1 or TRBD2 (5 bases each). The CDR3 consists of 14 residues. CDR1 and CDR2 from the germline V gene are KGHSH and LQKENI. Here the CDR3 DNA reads TGTGCCAGCTCCCAGGAAAAGGAGTGGGACCCCTTAAACTTC. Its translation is CASSQEKEWDPLNF.

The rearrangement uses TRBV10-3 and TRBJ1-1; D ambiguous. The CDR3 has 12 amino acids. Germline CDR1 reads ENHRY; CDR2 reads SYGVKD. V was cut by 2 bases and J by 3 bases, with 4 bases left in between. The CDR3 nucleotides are TGTGCCATCAGTGAGGGTTACACTGAAGCTTTCTTT. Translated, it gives CAISEGYTEAFF.

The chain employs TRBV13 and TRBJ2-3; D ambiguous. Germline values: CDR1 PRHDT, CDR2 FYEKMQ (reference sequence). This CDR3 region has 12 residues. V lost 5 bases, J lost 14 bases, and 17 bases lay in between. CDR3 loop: CASSPRPERLYF. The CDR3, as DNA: TGTGCCAGCAGCCCCCGGCCGGAACGATTGTATTTT.

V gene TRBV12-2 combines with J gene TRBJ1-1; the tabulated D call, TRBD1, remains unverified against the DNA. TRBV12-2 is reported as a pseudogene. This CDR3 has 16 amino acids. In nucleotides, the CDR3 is TGTGCAAGTCGCTTAGGATCGGACAGTTTGAACACTGAAGCTTTCTTT. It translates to CASRLGSDSLNTEAFF.

CDR3 nucleotide sequence: TGTGCCAGCAGATCCGGGATTGAGCAGTTCTTC. This encodes CASRSGIEQFF. The rearrangement uses TRBV5-6 and TRBJ2-1, with D possibly being TRBD2 (5 bases). Germline assignment: CDR1 SGHDT and CDR2 YYEEEE. V lost 5 bases and J lost 9, with 9 bases in between. This CDR3 spans 11 amino acids. The entire variable domain, with the rest obtained from reference TRBV5-6 and TRBJ2-1, is as follows: DAGVTQSPTHLIKTRGQQVTLRCSPKSGHDTVSWYQQALGQGPQFIFQYYEEEERQRGNFPDRFSGHQFPNYSSELNVNALLLGDSALYLCASRSGIEQFFGPGTRLTVL.

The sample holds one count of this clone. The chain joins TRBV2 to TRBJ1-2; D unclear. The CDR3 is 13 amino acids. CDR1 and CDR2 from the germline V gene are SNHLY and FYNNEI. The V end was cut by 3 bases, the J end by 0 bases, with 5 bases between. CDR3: CASSDLANYGYTF. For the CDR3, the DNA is TGTGCCAGCAGTGACCTGGCTAACTATGGCTACACCTTC.

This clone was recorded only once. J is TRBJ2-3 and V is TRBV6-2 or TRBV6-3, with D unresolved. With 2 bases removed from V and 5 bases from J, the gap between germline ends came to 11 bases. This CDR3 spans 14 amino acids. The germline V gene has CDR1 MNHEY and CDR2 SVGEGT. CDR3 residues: CASSYASRKDTQYF. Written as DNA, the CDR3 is TGTGCCAGCAGTTACGCCAGCCGCAAAGATACGCAGTATTTT.

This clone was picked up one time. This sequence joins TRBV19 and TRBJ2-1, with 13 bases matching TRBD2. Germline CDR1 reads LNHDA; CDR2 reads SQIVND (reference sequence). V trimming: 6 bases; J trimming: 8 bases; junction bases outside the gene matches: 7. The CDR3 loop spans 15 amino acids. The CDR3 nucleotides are TGTGCCAGTAGCCACGGGACTAGCGGGGACTATGAGCAGTTCTTC. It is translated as CASSHGTSGDYEQFF. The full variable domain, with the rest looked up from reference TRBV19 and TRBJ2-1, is DGGITQSPKYLFRKEGQNVTLSCEQNLNHDAMYWYRQDPGQGLRLIYYSQIVNDFQKGDIAEGYSVSREKKESFPLTVTSAQKNPTAFYLCASSHGTSGDYEQFFGPGTRLTVL.

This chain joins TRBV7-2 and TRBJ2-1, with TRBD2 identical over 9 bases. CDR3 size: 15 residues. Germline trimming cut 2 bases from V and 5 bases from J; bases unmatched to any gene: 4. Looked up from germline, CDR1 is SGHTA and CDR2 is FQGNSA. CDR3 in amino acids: CASSLRGGANNEQFF. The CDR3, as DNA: TGTGCCAGCAGCTTACGCGGGGGGGCGAACAATGAGCAGTTCTTC.

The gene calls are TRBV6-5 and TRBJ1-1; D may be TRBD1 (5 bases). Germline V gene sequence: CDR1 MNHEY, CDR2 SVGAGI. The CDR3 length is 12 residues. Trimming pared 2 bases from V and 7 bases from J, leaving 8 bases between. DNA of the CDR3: TGTGCCAGCAGTTACACAGGCCGTGAAGCTTTCTTT. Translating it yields CASSYTGREAFF.

The CDR3 protein is CASSLVPGQETQYF. In nucleotides, the CDR3 is TGCGCCAGCAGCTTGGTACCAGGCCAAGAGACCCAGTACTTC. The genes are TRBV5-1 and TRBJ2-5; D is undetermined. Germline V gene sequence: CDR1 SGHRS, CDR2 YFSETQ. V was shortened by 0 bases and J by 1 base, with 7 bases between the two germline ends. This CDR3 region has 14 residues.

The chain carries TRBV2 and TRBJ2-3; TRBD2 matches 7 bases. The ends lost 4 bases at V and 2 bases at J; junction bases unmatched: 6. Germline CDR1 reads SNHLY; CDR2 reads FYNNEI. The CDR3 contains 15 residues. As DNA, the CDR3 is TGTGCCAGCAGTGGTCGGGCGGGGGTCACAGATACGCAGTATTTT. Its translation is CASSGRAGVTDTQYF.

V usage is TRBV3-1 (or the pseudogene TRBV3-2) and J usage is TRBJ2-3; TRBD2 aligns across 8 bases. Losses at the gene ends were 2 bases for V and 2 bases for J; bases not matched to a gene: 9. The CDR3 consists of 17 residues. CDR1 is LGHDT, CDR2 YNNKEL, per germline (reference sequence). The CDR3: CASSQLLFGGDTDTQYF. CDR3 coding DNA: TGTGCCAGCAGCCAACTCCTATTCGGGGGGGACACAGATACGCAGTATTTT.

CDR3 sequence (DNA): TGCGCCAGCCGTCCAGCAGGCTACTCCTATAATTCACCCCTCCACTTT. Its translation: CASRPAGYSYNSPLHF. J is TRBJ1-6 and V is TRBV5-1; D is uncertain. V was shortened by 7 bases and J by 0 bases, with 14 bases between the two germline ends. Per the germline V gene, CDR1 is SGHRS and CDR2 is YFSETQ. The CDR3 length is 16 residues.

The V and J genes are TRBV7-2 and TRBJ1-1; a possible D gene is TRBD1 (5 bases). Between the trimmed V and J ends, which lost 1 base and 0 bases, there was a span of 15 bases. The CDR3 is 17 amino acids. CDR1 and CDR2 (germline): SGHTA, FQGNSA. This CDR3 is CASSLGGGGHMNTEAFF. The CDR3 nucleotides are TGTGCCAGCAGCTTAGGGGGGGGTGGACACATGAACACTGAAGCTTTCTTT.